Detailed here is one T cell receptor beta chain. Its specificity is unknown. These data are taken from a study of shared clonotypes between healthy human individuals. As for the study in general: The study used three CD4 naive, three CD4 memory, two CD8 naive and one CD8 memory plate per donor. General study results and limits: Sampling covered nothing but blood. Tissue TCR repertoires likely differ from those found in blood.

Trimming at V came to 3 bases and at J to 7 bases, leaving 11 bases not matched to a gene. Germline CDR1 ENHRY, CDR2 SYGVKD. The CDR3 consists of 15 residues. Assay: immunoSEQ multiplex PCR; the TCRdb copy retains only in-frame clones and omits some. This sample carries more than 1,200,000 clones, approximately 98.5% of them seen once, and the ten largest clones take under 0.45%. The chain employs TRBV10-3 and TRBJ1-2; TRBD1 matches 7 bases. The sequenced material came from naive CD4+ T cells sorted from blood. Subset of the sample: CD45RA+ positively selected. This sequence originates from a man younger than 45 in good health. The CDR3 here is CAISDIRGARIGYTF. Here the CDR3 DNA reads TGTGCCATCAGTGATATCAGGGGGGCGCGAATTGGCTACACCTTC.